This T cell receptor beta chain was obtained from a study of T-cell reconstitution after alpha-beta-depleted transplantation in children. General study findings and limits: T-cell counts and diversity at one year following transplant were attributed mainly to newly produced T cells. Two months or so post-transplant, alpha-beta T cells reportedly derived from several hundred expanded graft clones. After transplant, high TCRbeta diversity at day 60 in some patients arose from surviving recipient T cells and thymic progenitors.

Worth noting for this clonotype: The antigen is undetermined.

Unique molecular identifiers were incorporated when the TCRbeta library was constructed. A single record per CDR3 protein comes from TCRdb applying MiXCR to the PCR reads. The table has about 580,000 distinct CDR3 sequences, 23% seen once; the top ten hold roughly 15%. This CDR3 is built from 20 residues. Trimming took 0 bases from V and 6 from J; bases not matched to a gene: 20. CDR1 and CDR2 (germline): SGHRS, YFSETQ. This chain joins TRBV5-1 and TRBJ1-1, with 10 bases that match TRBD1. This TCR derives from a boy under two years old who had a stem cell transplant for acute myeloid leukemia, so the T cells may come from the graft donor. Sequenced here: PBMCs, mostly from graft donor cells, sampled 360 days after TCRalphabeta/CD19-depleted stem cell transplant. This CDR3 reads CASSLGFPGQGPNVGAEAFF. Written as DNA, the CDR3 is TGCGCCAGCAGCTTGGGGTTTCCGGGACAGGGGCCAAACGTGGGAGCTGAAGCTTTCTTT.